These 32 T cell receptor beta chains came from one sample sequenced in a study of Ad26.COV2.S vaccination and SARS-CoV-2 variants. Treatment of the sample: 19 received Ad26.COV2.S at low or high dose, single or two shots; a few received placebo; per-sample allocation not given. It was on day 63 after the first vaccine or placebo injection that samples were taken. Sequencing was performed with immunoSEQ multiplex PCR; in TCRdb, only in-frame clones are kept and a portion is missing. The sample holds about 470,000 clones, about nine tenths seen once. This specimen consisted of peripheral blood, obtained in a trial of Ad26.COV2.S vaccine versus placebo. Every receptor here comes from a person aged 18-65 years who received the Ad26.COV2.S COVID-19 vaccine or a placebo.

The rearrangement links TRBV20-1 to TRBJ2-3, with 11 bases matching TRBD2. The CDR3 runs 15 residues. Germline V gene sequence: CDR1 DFQATT, CDR2 SNEGSKA (reference sequence). V shed 3 bases and J 4 bases; nucleotides not matched to a gene: 6. CDR3 nucleotides: TGCAGTGCTAGTGATAGCGGGAGGGTCGCAGATACGCAGTATTTT. Its translation: CSASDSGRVADTQYF.

As to this clone: Additional DNA sequences in this sample encode the identical CDR3. The V call is TRBV5-1, the J call TRBJ2-3, with D perhaps given as TRBD1 or TRBD2 (5 bases each). CDR1 is SGHRS, CDR2 YFSETQ, per germline. The V end was cut by 1 base, the J end by 1 base, with 10 bases between. The CDR3 is made up of 15 amino acids. CDR3 sequence (DNA): TGCGCCAGCAGCTTGAGGGGAGTTGGCACAGATACGCAGTATTTT. The encoded protein is CASSLRGVGTDTQYF.

This chain joins TRBV6-2 or TRBV6-3 and TRBJ1-2; 7 nucleotides align to TRBD1. The CDR3 is 16 residues long. V shed 0 bases and J 4 bases; nucleotides not matched to a gene: 8. Germline V lookup: CDR1 MNHEY, CDR2 SVGEGT. Here the CDR3 reads CASSYSLAGQIYGYTF. The CDR3 DNA reads TGTGCCAGCAGTTACTCATTGGCGGGACAGATCTATGGCTACACCTTC.

The V gene is TRBV19, the J gene TRBJ2-5; D is unresolved. The CDR3 spans 12 residues. V dropped 1 base and J dropped 1 base, with 1 base sitting between them. Germline V gene sequence: CDR1 LNHDA, CDR2 SQIVND (reference sequence). The CDR3 nucleotides are TGTGCCAGTAGTATAGGCCAAGAGACCCAGTACTTC. This sequence encodes CASSIGQETQYF. The full variable domain, completed using reference TRBV19 and TRBJ2-5, is DGGITQSPKYLFRKEGQNVTLSCEQNLNHDAMYWYRQDPGQGLRLIYYSQIVNDFQKGDIAEGYSVSREKKESFPLTVTSAQKNPTAFYLCASSIGQETQYFGPGTRLLVL.

This clone was recorded once. The V gene is TRBV28, the J gene TRBJ1-1, with D perhaps TRBD1 (5 bases). V was shortened by 6 bases and J by 5 bases, with 16 bases between the two germline ends. This CDR3 contains 14 residues. Germline V CDR1 and CDR2: MDHEN, SYDVKM. In DNA form, the CDR3 reads TGTGCCAGCAGCCCCTCCGGGGGGAGGACTGAAGCTTTCTTT. This sequence encodes CASSPSGGRTEAFF.

This sequence joins TRBV19 and TRBJ2-1, with TRBD2 matching over 12 bases. The length of the CDR3 is 16 residues. From germline, CDR1 is LNHDA and CDR2 SQIVND (reference sequence). V lost 3 bases to trimming and J lost 4 bases; unmatched junction nucleotides: 4. The CDR3 spells CASSIRLAGEYNEQFF. The CDR3 nucleotides read TGTGCCAGTAGTATTCGACTAGCGGGAGAGTACAATGAGCAGTTCTTC.

The chain has TRBV2 and TRBJ1-6; D remains ambiguous. V lost 3 bases, J lost 8 bases, and 11 bases lay in between. CDR1 is SNHLY, CDR2 FYNNEI, per germline. CDR3 length: 14 amino acids. CDR3 nucleotides: TGTGCCAGCAGTGATCGGGGTAGCTATTCACCCCTCCACTTT. This encodes CASSDRGSYSPLHF.

DNA of the CDR3: TGTGCCAGCAGCGTAGTATTTGGAAACGGCGAGCAGTTCTTC. Protein: CASSVVFGNGEQFF. The rearrangement links TRBV9 to TRBJ2-1; no clear D gene. CDR3 length: 14 residues. Trimming took off 0 bases at V and 10 bases at J, with 14 bases between the two ends. Germline loops: CDR1 SGDLS, CDR2 YYNGEE.

This clone was seen a handful of times. The chain is built from TRBV28 and TRBJ1-2; possible D gene TRBD1, 5 bases. The CDR3 has 12 residues. The V end lost 10 bases, the J end lost 8 bases, and 17 bases lay between the germline ends. The V gene's germline CDR1 is MDHEN and CDR2 SYDVKM. CDR3 loop: CANRGASQGYTF. DNA of the CDR3: TGTGCCAATAGGGGCGCCTCACAGGGCTACACCTTC.

The chain has TRBV14 and TRBJ2-1; 10 nucleotides match TRBD2. Germline V gene sequence: CDR1 SGHDN, CDR2 FVKESK. The CDR3 has 16 amino acids. J lost 4 bases, V lost 3 bases, and 6 bases had no gene match. In nucleotides, the CDR3 is TGTGCCAGCAGCCATAGGCTAGCGGGAGCTTACAATGAGCAGTTCTTC. As protein: CASSHRLAGAYNEQFF. Based on the CDR3 plus reference TRBV14 and TRBJ2-1, the full variable domain is EAGVTQFPSHSVIEKGQTVTLRCDPISGHDNLYWYRRVMGKEIKFLLHFVKESKQDESGMPNNRFLAERTGGTYSTLKVQPAELEDSGVYFCASSHRLAGAYNEQFFGPGTRLTVL.

The CDR3 spells CAMTSGDSYNEQFF. CDR3 nucleotides: TGTGCCATGACTAGCGGGGATTCCTACAATGAGCAGTTCTTC. The chain carries TRBV10-3 and TRBJ2-1; 11 bases are shared with TRBD2. This CDR3 contains 14 residues. V lost 9 bases, J lost 1 base, and 2 bases stayed unmatched. Germline CDR1 reads ENHRY; CDR2 reads SYGVKD.

The rearrangement uses TRBV7-9 and TRBJ2-3; D remains unclear. The germline CDR1 and CDR2 sequences are SEHNR and FQNEAQ (reference sequence). This CDR3 region has 13 residues. V lost 1 base, J lost 6 bases, and 8 bases lay in between. The CDR3 sequence is CASSLEWADTQYF. DNA for the CDR3: TGTGCCAGCAGCTTAGAATGGGCGGATACGCAGTATTTT.

CDR3 nucleotides: TGTGCCAGCAGTGAGGGGACAGGTTATGTCCAAGAGACCCAGTACTTC. This codes for CASSEGTGYVQETQYF. V usage is TRBV6-1 and J usage is TRBJ2-5, with 8 positions matching TRBD1. This CDR3 region has 16 residues. V lost 3 bases to trimming and J lost 1 base; unmatched junction nucleotides: 7. Germline-derived CDR1 and CDR2 are MNHNS and SASEGT.

V is TRBV5-6 and J is TRBJ1-1; D is undetermined. Deletions cut 0 bases from V and 1 base from J, with 10 bases between. The CDR3 sequence is 15 residues long. Germline V gives CDR1 SGHDT, CDR2 YYEEEE. The CDR3 here is CASSLGRSPNTEAFF. The CDR3 DNA reads as TGTGCCAGCAGCTTGGGGAGGAGCCCGAACACTGAAGCTTTCTTT.

V is TRBV28 and J is TRBJ2-3; D gene unclear. The CDR3 spans 14 residues. CDR1 and CDR2 from the germline V gene are MDHEN and SYDVKM. Trimming cost V 6 bases and J 0 bases, with 10 bases left between them. The CDR3 region has the DNA TGTGCCAGCAGGCCGGACCTAAGCACAGATACGCAGTATTTT. Protein: CASRPDLSTDTQYF.

The chain employs TRBV5-6 and TRBJ2-2; 9 positions agree with TRBD2. The CDR3 spans 17 residues. J lost 0 bases, V lost 1 base, and 4 bases had no gene match. Germline CDR1 SGHDT, CDR2 YYEEEE. For the CDR3, the DNA is TGTGCCAGCAGCTTGACTTTAGCGGGAGCGAACACCGGGGAGCTGTTTTTT. Encoded protein: CASSLTLAGANTGELFF.

In DNA form, the CDR3 reads TGTGCCAGCAGCCAAACGACAGGGGGATACGAGCAGTACTTC. Translated, it gives CASSQTTGGYEQYF. This chain joins TRBV9 and TRBJ2-7, with 9 nucleotides matching TRBD1. V shed 4 bases, J shed 4 bases, and the junction held 6 bases outside the gene matches. CDR1 and CDR2 (germline): SGDLS, YYNGEE. The CDR3 length is 14 residues.

The chain links TRBV7-2 to TRBJ2-5; TRBD2 agrees at 9 bases. With V trimmed by 5 bases and J by 5 bases, 12 bases remained unmatched. The CDR3 is made up of 16 amino acids. Germline values: CDR1 SGHTA, CDR2 FQGNSA. The chain's CDR3 is CASSPRIAGAGETQYF. CDR3 sequence (DNA): TGTGCCAGCAGCCCCAGGATAGCGGGAGCGGGGGAGACCCAGTACTTC.

The chain uses TRBV2 and TRBJ2-7; D not resolved. This CDR3 is 12 amino acids long. With 1 base removed from V and 3 bases from J, the gap between germline ends came to 4 bases. Germline V gene data show CDR1 as SNHLY and CDR2 as FYNNEI. DNA of the CDR3: TGTGCCAGCAGTGAAGGGGTCTACGAGCAGTACTTC. It yields the protein CASSEGVYEQYF.

This rearrangement joins TRBV18 to TRBJ2-1; TRBD1 aligns across 9 bases. V lost 5 bases, J lost 2 bases, and 4 bases stayed unmatched. Per the germline V gene, CDR1 is KGHSH and CDR2 is LQKENI. The CDR3 runs to 15 residues. The CDR3 here is CASSSGTGTYNEQFF. In nucleotides, the CDR3 is TGTGCCAGCTCATCCGGGACAGGGACCTACAATGAGCAGTTCTTC.

A few counts support this clone. The chain links TRBV7-3 to TRBJ2-7; 7 bases match TRBD1. Germline CDR1 reads SGHTA; CDR2 reads FQGTGA. CDR3 length: 15 residues. V lost 6 bases and J lost 3; bases outside the gene matches: 11. This CDR3 is CASSLGDSSIYEQYF. CDR3 nucleotides: TGTGCCAGCAGTCTTGGGGACAGCTCTATCTACGAGCAGTACTTC.

The rearrangement uses TRBV28 and TRBJ2-2; tentatively, D is TRBD1 or TRBD2 (5 bases each). The germline gives CDR1 MDHEN, CDR2 SYDVKM. This CDR3 is 13 amino acids long. In nucleotides, the CDR3 is TGTTCCGCCGGGGCACCCGCTACCGGGGAGCTGTTTTTT. This translates into CSAGAPATGELFF.

The CDR3 DNA is TGTGCAAGTCGGAAGAGAAGACCCCTAGCCAAAAACATTCAGTACTTC. It translates to CASRKRRPLAKNIQYF. The chain employs TRBV12-2 and TRBJ2-4. TRBV12-2 is recorded as a pseudogene. This CDR3 is 16 amino acids long.

This chain uses TRBV9 with TRBJ2-7, with unresolved D. The CDR3 runs 13 residues. From germline, CDR1 is SGDLS and CDR2 YYNGEE. V was clipped by 4 bases and J by 7 bases, with 15 bases between them. The CDR3 DNA reads as TGTGCCAGCAGCCCGGACCCCAAGGATGAGCAGTACTTC. It encodes CASSPDPKDEQYF.

The chain employs TRBV2 and TRBJ2-7, with D perhaps matching TRBD1 (6 bases). CDR3 size: 12 residues. The V end lost 7 bases, the J end lost 2 bases, and 9 bases lay between the germline ends. CDR1 is SNHLY, CDR2 FYNNEI, per germline. The CDR3, as DNA: TGTGCCAGCATTGAGGGGGCCTACGAGCAGTACTTC. Its translation: CASIEGAYEQYF.

This rearrangement joins TRBV28 to TRBJ1-2; the match to TRBD1 covers 7 bases. The CDR3 is 12 residues long. With 6 bases clipped from V and 6 bases from J, the junction kept 4 bases outside the gene matches. Looked up from germline, CDR1 is MDHEN and CDR2 is SYDVKM. This CDR3 reads CASRQGTDGYTF. Written as DNA, the CDR3 is TGTGCCAGCAGACAAGGGACAGATGGCTACACCTTC.

The rearrangement uses TRBV7-9 and TRBJ1-4, with D possibly matching TRBD1 (5 bases). Trimming cost V 5 bases and J 3 bases, with 22 bases left between them. CDR1 is SEHNR, CDR2 FQNEAQ, per germline (reference sequence). The CDR3 extends over 18 amino acids. The CDR3 sequence: CASSPWGGRPVSNEKLFF. The DNA for the CDR3 is TGTGCCAGCAGCCCGTGGGGGGGACGTCCGGTGTCTAATGAAAAACTGTTTTTT.

The chain combines TRBV28 with TRBJ1-5, with TRBD1 as a possible D gene (5 bases). CDR1 MDHEN and CDR2 SYDVKM come from the germline V gene. V was cut by 2 bases and J by 0 bases, with 17 bases left in between. The CDR3 totals 18 residues. The CDR3 loop is CASSLGGNPWGSNQPQHF. For the CDR3, the DNA is TGTGCCAGCAGTTTAGGGGGAAACCCATGGGGTAGCAATCAGCCCCAGCATTTT.

The chain has TRBV30 and TRBJ2-7; no firm D call. V gave up 5 bases and J gave up 1 base, with 15 bases separating them. The CDR3 is 14 residues long. Germline V lookup: CDR1 GTSNPN, CDR2 SVGIG (reference sequence). The CDR3 coding sequence is TGTGCCTGGCGAATTTTTTCTTGGTCCTACGAGCAGTACTTC. It yields the protein CAWRIFSWSYEQYF.

This chain links TRBV6-6 with TRBJ1-3; D possibly corresponds to TRBD1 (5 bases). V was clipped by 5 bases and J by 2 bases, with 13 bases between them. Germline loops: CDR1 MNHNY, CDR2 SVGAGI (reference sequence). CDR3 length: 15 amino acids. The CDR3 sequence: CASSNPRVAGNTIYF. CDR3 DNA: TGTGCCAGCAGTAACCCCAGGGTGGCTGGAAACACCATATATTTT.

The chain carries TRBV7-2 and TRBJ1-6, with D unclear. The CDR3 is 14 residues long. V was cut by 4 bases and J by 6 bases, with 10 bases left in between. Per the germline V gene, CDR1 is SGHTA and CDR2 is FQGNSA. The CDR3 sequence: CASSYDGSNSPLHF. The CDR3 bases are TGTGCCAGCAGCTACGACGGGAGTAATTCACCCCTCCACTTT.

The chain links TRBV13 to TRBJ2-7; 7 nucleotides line up with TRBD1. The CDR3 extends over 14 amino acids. Germline V gene data show CDR1 as PRHDT and CDR2 as FYEKMQ (reference sequence). Trimming removed 1 base from V and 3 bases from J; junction bases left unmatched: 3. The CDR3 DNA follows: TGTGCCAGCAGCTTAGAAAGGGGGCACTACGAGCAGTACTTC. Residues: CASSLERGHYEQYF.